This T cell receptor beta chain was profiled in a study of blood T cell repertoires in COVID-19 (TCRdb year 2020). Regarding the research as a whole: The collaborator samples originated in the United States, Italy and Spain and spanned the acute and convalescent phases of COVID-19. Where HLA class I and class II types were available, the types were taken from metadata supplied by the sample provider, not from assay-based typing. The sample metadata nearly always contained a de-identified subject ID, COVID-19 status, age in years and sex. The prospective study material was composed of cDNA or gDNA derived from T cells, B-cell-depleted T cells, or PBMCs. The dataset comprised deeply sampled blood TCRbeta repertoires from subjects exposed to, actively infected with, or recovered from COVID-19. The repertoires were released in a freely available public database intended as a resource for research on the immune response to SARS-CoV-2. Samples came from the ongoing ImmuneRACE study (first 160 participants) plus 1,254 subjects from 6 global collaborators. General findings and caveats noted by the study authors: The amount of clinical and demographic metadata varied by source and participant and was provided uncurated.

The collaborating institutions used their own protocols to collect whole blood in K2EDTA tubes. For TCRbeta analysis, collaborators shipped samples as frozen whole blood, isolated PBMCs, or DNA extracted from either of those sample types. The immunoSEQ Assay, a bias-controlled multiplex PCR, was used to amplify TCRbeta CDR3 regions from genomic DNA. In the source study's methods: Nucleated cell counts per sample were estimated from amplification of reference gene primers within the assay. To quantify the absolute abundance of each unique TCRbeta CDR3 rearrangement, sequence reads were collapsed and filtered. For each sample, productive Simpson clonality was calculated as the square root of Simpson's diversity index across productive rearrangements. TCRdb limited this immuneACCESS table to in-frame rearrangements with V and J called. A share of clones is missing; checked studies link under half to unresolved V genes, and the rest is unexplained. V, J and clone size are taken as reported in that table, and D and trimming were inferred from the DNA itself. Counted in this sample were about 64,000 clones; around 80% of them appeared once. The ten largest clonotypes hold more than 9.5% of the sample.

On this clone: The specificity of this receptor is unknown. No quality values exist for individual bases; no much larger clone is one base distant.

A distance of 14 bases separates the germline ends of V and J, which lose 0 bases and 6 bases respectively. CDR1 SGHTA and CDR2 FQGNSA are derived from the germline V gene. Spanning cysteine to phenylalanine, the CDR3 consists of 15 amino acids. The read is trimmed to its CDR3 DNA, 45 bases read in frame from base 1. The chain is assembled from TRBV7-2 and TRBJ1-1, with the D gene uncertain. The sample consisted of peripheral blood. This clonotype originated in a human donor in a cohort sampled during active COVID-19. The DNA is TGTGCCAGCAGCTTAGCCCTGGGAGGAGTGGCTGAAGCTTTCTTT. This is translated as CASSLALGGVAEAFF.